These 4 T cell receptor beta chains share one sample of origin, sequenced in a study of shared clonotypes between healthy human individuals. Profiling relied on immunoSEQ multiplex PCR, and the TCRdb table lists in-frame clones only, not all of them. The sample has roughly 2,000,000 clones, roughly 94% seen once. In the naive CD8 group, cells lacked CD45RO and were positively selected for CCR7, so terminally differentiated effector memory CD45RA+ cells were left out. The sample was naive CD8+ T cells sorted from blood. Receptors originate from a man aged 18 to 35 in good health.

This CDR3 is CASSAGPHNEQFF. The CDR3 nucleotides read TGTGCCAGCAGTGCGGGACCCCACAATGAGCAGTTCTTC. The rearrangement joins TRBV6-4 to TRBJ2-1; either TRBD1 or TRBD2 may supply D (5 bases each). Germline V gene lookup returns CDR1 MRHNA and CDR2 SNTAGT. This CDR3 spans 13 amino acids. V lost 4 bases to trimming and J lost 5 bases, with 9 bases between them.

A word on this clone: Other DNA sequences in the same sample also yield this CDR3. V is TRBV19 and J is TRBJ2-7; 13 bases are shared with TRBD2. V was pared by 9 bases and J by 6 bases, with 5 bases of the junction left unmatched. The CDR3 consists of 13 residues. The germline V gene has CDR1 LNHDA and CDR2 SQIVND (reference sequence). The CDR3 DNA is TGTGCCAGCCGACTAGCGGGAGGAGGCGAGCAGTACTTC. Amino acid sequence: CASRLAGGGEQYF.

This clone appeared a single time. The rearrangement links TRBV5-8 to TRBJ1-1; 11 nucleotides match TRBD1. There are 14 residues in the CDR3. Germline V lookup: CDR1 SGHTS, CDR2 YDEGEE. Trimming took 3 bases from V and 4 from J; bases not matched to a gene: 2. DNA for the CDR3: TGTGCCAGCAGCTGGACAGGGGGCGGCACTGAAGCTTTCTTT. Protein: CASSWTGGGTEAFF.

This clone was observed a single time. This chain's CDR3 is CASSQAPSGGALETQYF. Written as DNA, the CDR3 is TGCGCCAGCAGCCAAGCCCCTAGCGGGGGGGCTTTAGAGACCCAGTACTTC. This rearrangement joins TRBV4-1 to TRBJ2-5; 12 bases match TRBD2. The CDR3 has 17 residues. V lost 1 base, J lost 4 bases, and 7 bases stayed unmatched. Germline assignment: CDR1 MGHRA and CDR2 YSYEKL.